This passage covers 8 T cell receptor beta chains from one sample sequenced in a study of blood T cell repertoires in COVID-19. Method: immunoSEQ multiplex PCR; TCRdb's copy keeps in-frame clones and lacks some. Seen here are about 82,000 clones, 80% observed once, and the top ten hold 12%. Sequencing input: peripheral blood. Receptors originate from a middle-aged woman with active or convalescent COVID-19.

This chain uses TRBV9 with TRBJ1-1, with 9 bases lining up with TRBD1. This CDR3 contains 15 residues. The V gene end was trimmed by 4 bases and the J gene end by 3 bases; junction bases not matched to a gene: 7. Germline CDR1 and CDR2: SGDLS and YYNGEE. The CDR3 DNA sequence: TGTGCCAGCAGCACGATGGGGGACAGGGACACTGAAGCTTTCTTT. It specifies CASSTMGDRDTEAFF.

The chain is built from TRBV28 and TRBJ1-1; 10 nucleotides line up with TRBD1. In germline, CDR1 is MDHEN, CDR2 SYDVKM. The CDR3 is made up of 11 amino acids. V shed 10 bases, J shed 10 bases, and the junction held 6 bases outside the gene matches. The CDR3 coding sequence is TGTGCCACCCGACAGGGGGCAGTAGCTTTCTTT. Translating it yields CATRQGAVAFF.

V is TRBV5-4 and J is TRBJ2-5; maybe TRBD1 (6 bases). The CDR3 is 14 amino acids. Germline CDR1 SGHNT, CDR2 YYREEE (reference sequence). V lost 2 bases to trimming and J lost 4 bases, with 12 bases between them. The CDR3 is CASSLQGRGETQYF. CDR3 DNA: TGTGCCAGCAGCTTACAGGGAAGAGGAGAGACCCAGTACTTC. Supplemented by reference TRBV5-4 and TRBJ2-5, the full variable domain reads ETGVTQSPTHLIKTRGQQVTLRCSSQSGHNTVSWYQQALGQGPQFIFQYYREEENGRGNFPPRFSGLQFPNYSSELNVNALELDDSALYLCASSLQGRGETQYFGPGTRLLVL.

This chain uses TRBV11-1 with TRBJ2-5; D perhaps matches TRBD1 (6 bases). Trimming removed 4 bases at V and 4 bases at J, with 16 bases between. Germline assignment: CDR1 SGHAT and CDR2 FQDESV (reference sequence). The CDR3 is 15 amino acids. The CDR3 reads CASSYLGQSGETQYF. The DNA for the CDR3 is TGTGCCAGCAGCTACCTGGGACAATCGGGAGAGACCCAGTACTTC. The full variable domain, completed using reference TRBV11-1 and TRBJ2-5, is EAEVAQSPRYKITEKSQAVAFWCDPISGHATLYWYRQILGQGPELLVQFQDESVVDDSQLPKDRFSAERLKGVDSTLKIQPAELGDSAMYLCASSYLGQSGETQYFGPGTRLLVL.

The rearrangement links TRBV7-3 to TRBJ2-5; tentative D call: TRBD1 (6 bases). CDR1 and CDR2 from the germline V gene are SGHTA and FQGTGA. There are 14 residues in the CDR3. V was trimmed by 5 bases and J by 5 bases, leaving 15 bases between them. The CDR3 loop is CASSQGGTIETQYF. CDR3 sequence (DNA): TGTGCCAGCAGCCAAGGGGGAACGATTGAGACCCAGTACTTC. Supplemented by reference TRBV7-3 and TRBJ2-5, the full variable domain reads GAGVSQTPSNKVTEKGKYVELRCDPISGHTALYWYRQSLGQGPEFLIYFQGTGAADDSGLPNDRFFAVRPEGSVSTLKIQRTERGDSAVYLCASSQGGTIETQYFGPGTRLLVL.

This chain joins TRBV5-4 and TRBJ2-7; 8 bases match TRBD1. Looked up from germline, CDR1 is SGHNT and CDR2 is YYREEE (reference sequence). Unmatched junction bases numbered 10, after V lost 0 bases and J lost 5 bases. The length of the CDR3 is 16 residues. CDR3 in amino acids: CASSLGRQGTRNEQYF. The CDR3 bases are TGTGCCAGCAGCTTGGGGCGACAGGGGACGAGGAACGAGCAGTACTTC.

The genes are TRBV10-3 and TRBJ1-1, with D perhaps TRBD1 (6 bases). Germline V lookup: CDR1 ENHRY, CDR2 SYGVKD. The CDR3 is 15 amino acids. Trimming took off 2 bases at V and 1 base at J, with 11 bases between the two ends. CDR3 in DNA: TGTGCCATCAGTGAGAGGGGGACGAAGAACACTGAAGCTTTCTTT. The encoded protein is CAISERGTKNTEAFF.

The J gene is TRBJ1-5, the V gene TRBV19; D is uncertain. The germline V gene encodes CDR1 LNHDA and CDR2 SQIVND (reference sequence). The CDR3 runs to 14 residues. Trimming took 4 bases from V and 6 from J, leaving 13 bases between them. CDR3: CASSNEEGSQPQHF. CDR3 sequence (DNA): TGTGCCAGTAGTAATGAGGAGGGCAGTCAGCCCCAGCATTTT.